The present T cell receptor (beta chain) was sequenced within a study of response to subunit inactivated influenza vaccine. This clonotype has more than one count but fewer than ten. Antigen specificity is unknown. Whole-study findings and limits: New T cells are recruited in small numbers by each seasonal influenza vaccination, according to the authors' suggestion.

V gave up 5 bases and J gave up 10 bases, with 20 bases separating them. The germline gives CDR1 DFQATT, CDR2 SNEGSKA (reference sequence). There are 13 residues in the CDR3. Via MiXCR, TCRdb re-called the RT-PCR reads, giving one row per CDR3 protein. Among 500,000 to 750,000 distinct CDR3 sequences listed, around 13% were seen once. This rearrangement joins TRBV20-1 to TRBJ1-1; D remains unclear. The receptor was derived from a man in his fifties or sixties who received an inactivated influenza vaccine. Sequencing used PBMCs from blood, obtained roughly 13 days after vaccination. The CDR3 DNA reads TGCAGTGCTCAACATATGAGGGAAGAGGGAGCTTTCTTT. As protein: CSAQHMREEGAFF.